The next 28 T cell receptor beta chains were all read from a single sample in a study of patients and donors after allogeneic stem cell transplantation. TCRdb used MiXCR to reprocess the RT-PCR reads, holding one entry per CDR3 protein. The repertoire holds 2,000 or so distinct CDR3 sequences, with less than 6% as singletons. The material sequenced was blood, either unsorted or a sorted T cell fraction (not recorded which). The receptors were gathered from a human donor who was either an allogeneic HSCT recipient or a stem cell or donor lymphocyte infusion donor (not recorded which). It is not recorded whose cells these are; they may come from a transplant donor.

This chain connects TRBV24-1 to TRBJ1-1, with 10 bases aligning to TRBD1. This CDR3 is 16 amino acids long. The V segment lost 7 bases and the J segment 4 bases; nucleotides outside the gene matches: 11. CDR1 KGHDR and CDR2 SFDVKD come from the germline V gene. This CDR3 reads CATRRGQGTRSTEAFF. The CDR3 region has the DNA TGTGCCACCAGGAGGGGACAGGGGACGAGGTCCACTGAAGCTTTCTTT.

This clonotype rates as medium-sized. The gene calls are TRBV11-2 and TRBJ1-1; no definite D call. CDR1 and CDR2 (germline): SGHAT, FQNNGV. CDR3 length equals 12 residues. V was pared by 3 bases and J by 6 bases, with 8 bases between. For the CDR3, the DNA is TGTGCCAGCAGCTTTGTCGAGTCTGAAGCTTTCTTT. It is translated as CASSFVESEAFF. Full variable domain (missing parts from reference TRBV11-2 and TRBJ1-1): EAGVAQSPRYKIIEKRQSVAFWCNPISGHATLYWYQQILGQGPKLLIQFQNNGVVDDSQLPKDRFSAERLKGVDSTLKIQPAKLEDSAVYLCASSFVESEAFFGQGTRLTVV.

This clonotype was seen a handful of times. The chain links TRBV6-4 to TRBJ2-3; D remains ambiguous. V was clipped by 4 bases and J by 6 bases, with 11 bases between them. The length of the CDR3 is 13 residues. In germline, CDR1 is MRHNA, CDR2 SNTAGT. Written as DNA, the CDR3 is TGTGCCAGCAGTGCGAGGCTAGAGGATACGCAGTATTTT. This encodes CASSARLEDTQYF.

In its sample, this clonotype is medium-sized. The chain combines TRBV2 with TRBJ2-1; no clear D gene. The CDR3 length is 14 residues. Germline values: CDR1 SNHLY, CDR2 FYNNEI. Trimming left V 3 bases short and J 5 bases short, with 11 bases between. The CDR3 loop is CASSDLLGNNEQFF. In DNA form, the CDR3 reads TGTGCCAGCAGTGACCTTTTGGGAAACAATGAGCAGTTCTTC.

This clonotype is deemed medium-sized. This chain links TRBV7-2 with TRBJ2-7, with 11 positions matching TRBD2. CDR1 is SGHTA, CDR2 FQGNSA, per germline. CDR3 length equals 15 residues. The V segment lost 5 bases and the J segment 5 bases; nucleotides outside the gene matches: 8. In DNA form, the CDR3 reads TGTGCCAGCAGCGTCCAGCCACTAGCGGGAGACGAGCAGTACTTC. Its translation: CASSVQPLAGDEQYF.

By its share, this clonotype is large. The rearrangement links TRBV20-1 to TRBJ2-7; D unclear. V lost 4 bases, J lost 3 bases, and 28 bases lay in between. CDR3 length: 18 residues. The germline V gene has CDR1 DFQATT and CDR2 SNEGSKA (reference sequence). The CDR3 sequence: CSAIPALDPTKSYYEQYF. In DNA, the CDR3 is TGCAGTGCTATACCCGCCCTGGACCCCACGAAATCCTACTACGAGCAGTACTTC.

V usage is TRBV29-1 and J usage is TRBJ2-7, with 9 bases identical to TRBD1. The CDR3 is 13 amino acids. Trimming cost V 6 bases and J 12 bases; bases outside gene matches: 15. Germline CDR1 SQVTM, CDR2 ANQGSEA. CDR3 sequence reads: CSVDLGQGHGRYF. For the CDR3, the DNA is TGCAGCGTCGATCTGGGACAGGGCCACGGTCGGTACTTC.

This clonotype has only a few counts. This rearrangement joins TRBV7-3 to TRBJ2-2; D gene unclear. Trimming cost V 0 bases and J 5 bases, with 4 bases left between them. This CDR3 is built from 13 residues. Per the germline V gene, CDR1 is SGHTA and CDR2 is FQGTGA. Here the CDR3 reads CASSLTGTGELFF. CDR3 in DNA: TGTGCCAGCAGCTTAACGGGAACCGGGGAGCTGTTTTTT.

This clonotype was seen a single time. The V and J genes are TRBV12-3 or TRBV12-4 and TRBJ2-2; D unresolved. The ends were cut back, 2 bases at V and 7 bases at J, with 8 bases in the middle. CDR3 length: 13 residues. The CDR3 is CASSLSLVGELFF. CDR3 coding DNA: TGTGCCAGCAGTTTATCGCTAGTCGGGGAGCTGTTTTTT.

This clonotype is classed as medium-sized. The chain combines TRBV11-2 with TRBJ2-1, with D perhaps matching TRBD2 (6 bases). CDR1 is SGHAT, CDR2 FQNNGV, per germline. Trimming stripped 4 bases from V and 8 bases from J, with 21 bases between. CDR3 length: 16 residues. The CDR3 reads CASSSTGLPGADEQFF. CDR3 nucleotides: TGTGCCAGCAGCTCGACGGGACTCCCAGGTGCCGATGAGCAGTTCTTC.

This clonotype was detected a few times. The chain combines TRBV4-2 with TRBJ1-1, with TRBD1 as a possible D gene (5 bases). In germline, CDR1 is LGHNA, CDR2 YNFKEQ. Trimming pared 0 bases from V and 1 base from J, leaving 12 bases between. The CDR3 contains 16 residues. CDR3 coding DNA: TGTGCCAGCAGCCAAGAATCCCGACAGACGAACACTGAAGCTTTCTTT. This translates into CASSQESRQTNTEAFF.

By its share, this clonotype is medium-sized. The chain links TRBV20-1 to TRBJ2-7; no clear D gene. CDR1 and CDR2 (germline): DFQATT, SNEGSKA (reference sequence). The CDR3 contains 13 residues. The ends were cut back, 3 bases at V and 4 bases at J, with 13 bases in the middle. The CDR3 loop reads CSASKGPLYEQYF. CDR3 coding DNA: TGCAGTGCTAGCAAGGGCCCCCTATACGAGCAGTACTTC.

The rearrangement links TRBV12-3 or TRBV12-4 to TRBJ1-2; D uncertain. Trimming stripped 2 bases from V and 8 bases from J, with 12 bases between. CDR3 length: 13 amino acids. Here the CDR3 reads CASSLITREGYTF. In DNA, the CDR3 is TGTGCCAGCAGTTTAATCACAAGAGAGGGCTACACCTTC.

In this sample, this clonotype is large. The chain joins TRBV7-9 to TRBJ1-2, with 11 bases lining up with TRBD1. There are 15 residues in the CDR3. Germline loops: CDR1 SEHNR, CDR2 FQNEAQ (reference sequence). V was pared by 5 bases and J by 3 bases, with 5 bases of the junction left unmatched. CDR3 nucleotides: TGTGCCAGCAGCCACCGGGACAGGGGGTACTATGGCTACACCTTC. Protein sequence: CASSHRDRGYYGYTF.

This clonotype is judged medium-sized. This chain's CDR3 is CSVETSGNNIQYF. DNA of the CDR3: TGCAGCGTTGAAACTAGCGGGAATAACATTCAGTACTTC. The J gene is TRBJ2-4, the V gene TRBV29-1; 10 bases match TRBD2. The ends lost 2 bases at V and 7 bases at J; junction bases unmatched: 2. Germline V gene lookup returns CDR1 SQVTM and CDR2 ANQGSEA. The CDR3 runs to 13 residues.

There are a few counts of this clonotype. The CDR3 here is CASKDGSGAQPQHF. Written as DNA, the CDR3 is TGTGCCAGCAAGGATGGGTCGGGGGCTCAGCCCCAGCATTTT. This rearrangement joins TRBV2 to TRBJ1-5; possible D gene TRBD1, 6 bases. The V and J ends lost 7 bases and 6 bases respectively, with 16 bases between them. Germline assignment: CDR1 SNHLY and CDR2 FYNNEI. This CDR3 has 14 residues. Combining the CDR3 with reference TRBV2 and TRBJ1-5 gives the whole variable domain EPEVTQTPSHQVTQMGQEVILRCVPISNHLYFYWYRQILGQKVEFLVSFYNNEISEKSEIFDDQFSVERPDGSNFTLKIRSTKLEDSAMYFCASKDGSGAQPQHFGDGTRLSIL.

By share, this clonotype counts as medium-sized (0.01 to 0.1%). This sequence joins TRBV20-1 and TRBJ2-7, with a possible D match to TRBD2 (6 bases). CDR3 length: 16 residues. V gave up 0 bases and J gave up 2 bases, with 17 bases separating them. From germline, CDR1 is DFQATT and CDR2 SNEGSKA (reference sequence). The CDR3 region is CSARDNKRASTYEQYF. As DNA, the CDR3 is TGCAGTGCTAGAGATAATAAGCGGGCGAGCACCTACGAGCAGTACTTC.

This clonotype turned up a few times. The gene calls are TRBV7-2 and TRBJ2-1; TRBD1 might be the D (5 bases). The CDR3 is made up of 15 amino acids. Germline assignment: CDR1 SGHTA and CDR2 FQGNSA. V was clipped by 2 bases and J by 7 bases, with 15 bases between them. The CDR3 DNA sequence: TGTGCCAGCAGCTTATCAGGGCCCGGTAATAATGAGCAGTTCTTC. Encoded protein: CASSLSGPGNNEQFF. The whole variable domain, remainder taken from reference TRBV7-2 and TRBJ2-1, is GAGVSQSPSNKVTEKGKDVELRCDPISGHTALYWYRQSLGQGLEFLIYFQGNSAPDKSGLPSDRFSAERTGGSVSTLTIQRTQQEDSAVYLCASSLSGPGNNEQFFGPGTRLTVL.

By proportion, this clonotype is medium-sized. The chain links TRBV24-1 to TRBJ1-2; no firm D call. CDR3 length: 15 amino acids. V lost 2 bases and J 4 bases, leaving 13 bases between the germline ends. Germline-derived CDR1 and CDR2 are KGHDR and SFDVKD. The CDR3 spells CATSDSASGIYGYTF. The CDR3, as DNA: TGTGCCACCAGTGATTCCGCGAGCGGCATCTATGGCTACACCTTC.

The J gene is TRBJ2-7, the V gene TRBV7-2; D is possibly TRBD1 (5 bases). V was trimmed by 5 bases and J by 1 base, leaving 15 bases between them. Germline CDR1 SGHTA, CDR2 FQGNSA. The CDR3 covers 15 residues. CDR3 DNA: TGTGCCAGCAGCCTGTCGACAGCGACATCCTACGAGCAGTACTTC. Its protein is CASSLSTATSYEQYF. Full variable domain (outside the CDR3, taken from reference TRBV7-2 and TRBJ2-7): GAGVSQSPSNKVTEKGKDVELRCDPISGHTALYWYRQSLGQGLEFLIYFQGNSAPDKSGLPSDRFSAERTGGSVSTLTIQRTQQEDSAVYLCASSLSTATSYEQYFGPGTRLTVT.

This clonotype has more than one count but fewer than ten. The V gene is TRBV21-1, the J gene TRBJ2-7. TRBV21-1 is deemed a pseudogene. The CDR3 is 8 residues long. DNA of the CDR3: TGTGCCAGCAGCGAGCAGTACTTC. This gives the protein CASSEQYF.

This clonotype is termed medium-sized. CDR3 nucleotides: TGTGCCAGCAGTCCCCCTGGGGCCTACAATGAGCAGTTCTTC. It translates to CASSPPGAYNEQFF. The chain links TRBV6-5 to TRBJ2-1; no firm D call. CDR1 and CDR2 (germline): MNHEY, SVGAGI. The CDR3 consists of 14 residues. V dropped 5 bases and J dropped 2 bases, with 10 bases sitting between them.

This clonotype appeared a few times. The chain joins TRBV11-2 to TRBJ1-2; TRBD1 is a possible D gene (5 bases). The CDR3 spans 11 residues. The V end lost 3 bases, the J end lost 7 bases, and 6 bases lay between the germline ends. Germline values: CDR1 SGHAT, CDR2 FQNNGV. The CDR3 DNA sequence: TGTGCCAGCAGCTTGACAGTTGGCTACACCTTC. Translation: CASSLTVGYTF.

By proportion, this clonotype is large (0.1 to 1%). The CDR3 loop is CASSVVQGIAETQYF. As DNA, the CDR3 is TGTGCCAGCAGCGTAGTACAGGGGATAGCGGAGACCCAGTACTTC. This chain joins TRBV9 and TRBJ2-5; 7 bases line up with TRBD1. The CDR3 is made up of 15 amino acids. J was trimmed by 5 bases and V by 0 bases; bases with no gene match: 7. The V gene's germline CDR1 is SGDLS and CDR2 YYNGEE.

By sample fraction, this clonotype is medium-sized. This chain uses TRBV29-1 with TRBJ1-1; TRBD1 might be the D (6 bases). CDR1 SQVTM and CDR2 ANQGSEA come from the germline V gene. This CDR3 has 12 amino acids. V lost 6 bases, J lost 1 base, and 9 bases lay in between. CDR3 nucleotide sequence: TGCAGCGTCCTACAGGGGAACACTGAAGCTTTCTTT. It specifies CSVLQGNTEAFF.

The V and J genes are TRBV19 and TRBJ2-3; the match to TRBD2 covers 9 bases. V lost 8 bases, J lost 2 bases, and 2 bases stayed unmatched. Germline CDR1 reads LNHDA; CDR2 reads SQIVND (reference sequence). CDR3 length equals 13 residues. Written as DNA, the CDR3 is TGTGCCAGTGGACTAGCGCTCACAGATACGCAGTATTTT. Protein sequence: CASGLALTDTQYF.

This clonotype turned up a few times. The gene calls are TRBV12-3 or TRBV12-4 and TRBJ2-3; TRBD2 aligns across 8 bases. There are 14 residues in the CDR3. V gave up 6 bases and J gave up 4 bases; unmatched junction bases: 6. The CDR3 here is CASSLGLASDTQYF. CDR3 DNA: TGTGCCAGCAGCCTCGGACTAGCCTCAGATACGCAGTATTTT.

The chain uses TRBV6-1 and TRBJ2-7, with D perhaps TRBD1 (6 bases). Deletions cut 7 bases from V and 1 base from J, with 17 bases between. CDR3 length equals 15 residues. Germline V CDR1 and CDR2: MNHNS, SASEGT. The CDR3 here is CASKTDRKPSYEQYF. Here the CDR3 DNA reads TGTGCCAGCAAGACGGACAGAAAACCGTCCTACGAGCAGTACTTC.